This T cell receptor beta chain was observed in a study of Graves' ophthalmopathy and Graves' hyperthyroidism. The overall study: Ahead of any treatment, peripheral blood was obtained at the initial diagnosis. Study-level results: Clonotypes were expanded in thyroid at above 0.001 frequency, and most also appeared in blood.

RNA transcripts provided the template for amplifying TCR beta CDR3 regions. The authors performed first-round RT-PCR with HTBI primers and then a second-round multiplex PCR. TCRdb re-called the multiplex PCR reads with MiXCR, one entry per CDR3 protein. Counted here are 150,000 to 200,000 distinct CDR3 sequences, 30% to 45% occurring once; the ten biggest clones make up nearly 9%. The study excluded patients with other autoimmune diseases, uncontrolled infections, pregnancy or lactation. It was from roughly 10 ml of fresh peripheral blood that the PBMCs came. The CDR3 has 15 amino acids. Germline CDR1 is MNHNS and CDR2 is SASEGT. The J segment lost 7 bases and the V segment lost 1 base, leaving 7 bases of the junction unmatched. On this clonotype: Its antigen is still unknown.

The origin of this receptor is a man aged 25-45 years with Graves' ophthalmopathy. J is TRBJ1-5 and V is TRBV6-1; 7 bases map to TRBD1. Material: peripheral blood. Here the CDR3 DNA reads TGTGCCAGCAGTGAAGAGTCGACAGGGAACCAGCCCCAGCATTTT. Protein sequence: CASSEESTGNQPQHF.